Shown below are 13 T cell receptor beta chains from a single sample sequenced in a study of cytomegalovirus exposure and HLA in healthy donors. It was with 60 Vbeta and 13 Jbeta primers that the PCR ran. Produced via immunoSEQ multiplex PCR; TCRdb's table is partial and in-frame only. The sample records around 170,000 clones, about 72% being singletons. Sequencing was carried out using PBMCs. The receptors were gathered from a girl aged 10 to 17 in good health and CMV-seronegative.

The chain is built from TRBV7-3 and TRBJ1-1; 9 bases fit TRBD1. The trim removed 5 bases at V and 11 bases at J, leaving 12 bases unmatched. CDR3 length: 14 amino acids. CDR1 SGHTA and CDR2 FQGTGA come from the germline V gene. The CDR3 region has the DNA TGTGCCAGCAGCCTTATGGGACAGGGATTTGCGGCTTTCTTT. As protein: CASSLMGQGFAAFF. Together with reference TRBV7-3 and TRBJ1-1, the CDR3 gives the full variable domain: GAGVSQTPSNKVTEKGKYVELRCDPISGHTALYWYRQSLGQGPEFLIYFQGTGAADDSGLPNDRFFAVRPEGSVSTLKIQRTERGDSAVYLCASSLMGQGFAAFFGQGTRLTVV.

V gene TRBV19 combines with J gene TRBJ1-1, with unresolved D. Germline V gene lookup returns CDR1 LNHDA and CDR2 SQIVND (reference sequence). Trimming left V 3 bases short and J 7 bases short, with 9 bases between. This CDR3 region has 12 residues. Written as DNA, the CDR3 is TGTGCCAGTAGTATCATTAACGGTGAAGCTTTCTTT. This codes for CASSIINGEAFF.

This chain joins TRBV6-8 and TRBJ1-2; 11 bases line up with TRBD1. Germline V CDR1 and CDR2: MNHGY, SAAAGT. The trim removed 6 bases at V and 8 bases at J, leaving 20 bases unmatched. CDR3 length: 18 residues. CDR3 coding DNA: TGTGCCAGCAGATGCAAACCGGGACAGGGGGGGAAAGGAAGAGGCTACACCTTC. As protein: CASRCKPGQGGKGRGYTF.

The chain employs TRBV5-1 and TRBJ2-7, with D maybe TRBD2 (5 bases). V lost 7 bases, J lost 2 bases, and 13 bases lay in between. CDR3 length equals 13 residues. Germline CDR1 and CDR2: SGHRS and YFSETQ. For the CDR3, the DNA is TGCGCCAGCCGGTACCGGGATACCTACGAGCAGTACTTC. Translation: CASRYRDTYEQYF.

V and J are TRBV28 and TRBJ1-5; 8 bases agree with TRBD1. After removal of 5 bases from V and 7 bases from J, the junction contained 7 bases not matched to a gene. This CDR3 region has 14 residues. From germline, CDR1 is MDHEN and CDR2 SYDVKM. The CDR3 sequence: CASSPPGTGQPQHF. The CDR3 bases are TGTGCCAGCAGTCCGCCCGGGACAGGCCAGCCCCAGCATTTT. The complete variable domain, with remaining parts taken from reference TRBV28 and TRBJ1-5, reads DVKVTQSSRYLVKRTGEKVFLECVQDMDHENMFWYRQDPGLGLRLIYFSYDVKMKEKGDIPEGYSVSREKKERFSLILESASTNQTSMYLCASSPPGTGQPQHFGDGTRLSIL.

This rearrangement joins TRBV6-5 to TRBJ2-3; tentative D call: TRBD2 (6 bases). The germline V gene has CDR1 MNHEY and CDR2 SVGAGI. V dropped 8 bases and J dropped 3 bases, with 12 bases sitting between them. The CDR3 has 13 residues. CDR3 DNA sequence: TGTGCCAGCCTCCAGAGCGGGACAGATACGCAGTATTTT. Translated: CASLQSGTDTQYF.

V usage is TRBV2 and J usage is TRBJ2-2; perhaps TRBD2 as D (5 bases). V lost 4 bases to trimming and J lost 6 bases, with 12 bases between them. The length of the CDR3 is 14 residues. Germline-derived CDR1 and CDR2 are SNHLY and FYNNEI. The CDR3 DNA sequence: TGTGCCAGCAGTGCCCGGGGTCTCGCCGGGGAGCTGTTTTTT. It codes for CASSARGLAGELFF.

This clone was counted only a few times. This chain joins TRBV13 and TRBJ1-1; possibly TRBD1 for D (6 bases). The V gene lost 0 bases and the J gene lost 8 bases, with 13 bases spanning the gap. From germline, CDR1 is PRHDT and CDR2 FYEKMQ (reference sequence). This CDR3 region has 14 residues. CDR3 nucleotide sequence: TGTGCCAGCAGCTTAGGGACAGGCGCTTTCGAAGCTTTCTTT. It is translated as CASSLGTGAFEAFF.

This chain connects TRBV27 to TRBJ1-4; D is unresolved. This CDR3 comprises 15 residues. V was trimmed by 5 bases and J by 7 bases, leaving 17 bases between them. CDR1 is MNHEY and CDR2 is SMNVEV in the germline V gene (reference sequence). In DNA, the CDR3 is TGTGCCAGCAGTCCCTGGGCTTGGGGAGGTGAAAAACTGTTTTTT. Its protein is CASSPWAWGGEKLFF.

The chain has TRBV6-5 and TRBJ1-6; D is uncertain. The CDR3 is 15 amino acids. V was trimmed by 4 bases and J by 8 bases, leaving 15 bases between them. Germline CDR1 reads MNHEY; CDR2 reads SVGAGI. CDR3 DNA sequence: TGTGCCAGCAGTTTCTCCCGCGCGCGCCATTCACCCCTCCACTTT. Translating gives CASSFSRARHSPLHF.

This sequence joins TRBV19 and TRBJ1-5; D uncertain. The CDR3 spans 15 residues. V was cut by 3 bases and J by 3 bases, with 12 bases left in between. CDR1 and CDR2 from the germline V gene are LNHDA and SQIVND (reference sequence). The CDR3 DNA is TGTGCCAGTAGTATGTGGCGGGGATACAATCAGCCCCAGCATTTT. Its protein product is CASSMWRGYNQPQHF.

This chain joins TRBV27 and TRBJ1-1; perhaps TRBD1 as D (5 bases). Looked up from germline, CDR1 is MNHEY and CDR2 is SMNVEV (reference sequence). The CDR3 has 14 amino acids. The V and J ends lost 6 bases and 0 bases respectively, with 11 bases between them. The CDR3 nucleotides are TGTGCCAGCAGGTTCAGGGCAATGAACACTGAAGCTTTCTTT. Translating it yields CASRFRAMNTEAFF.

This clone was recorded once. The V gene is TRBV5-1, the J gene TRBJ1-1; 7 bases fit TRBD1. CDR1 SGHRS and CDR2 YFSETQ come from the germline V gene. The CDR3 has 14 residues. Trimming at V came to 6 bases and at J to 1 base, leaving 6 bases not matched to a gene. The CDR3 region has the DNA TGCGCCAGCACCGTCAGGGGGACGAACACTGAAGCTTTCTTT. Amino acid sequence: CASTVRGTNTEAFF.